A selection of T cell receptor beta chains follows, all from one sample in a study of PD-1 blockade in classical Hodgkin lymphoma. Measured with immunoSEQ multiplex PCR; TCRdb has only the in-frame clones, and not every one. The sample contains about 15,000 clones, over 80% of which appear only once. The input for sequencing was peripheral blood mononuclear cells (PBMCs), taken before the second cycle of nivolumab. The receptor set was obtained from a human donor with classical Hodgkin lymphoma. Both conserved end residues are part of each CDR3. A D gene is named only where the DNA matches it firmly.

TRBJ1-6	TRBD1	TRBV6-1	CASSETGIPGSLHF
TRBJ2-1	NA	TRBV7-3	CASSLTGSSYNEQFF
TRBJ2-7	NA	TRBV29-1	CSATSEGGEQYF
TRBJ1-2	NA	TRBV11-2	CASNLNGAYGYTF
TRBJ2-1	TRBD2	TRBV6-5	CASTTSGGGRNEQFF
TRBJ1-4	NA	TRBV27	CASSSGNYREKLFF
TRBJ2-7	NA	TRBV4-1	CASSQDHPDLRPYEQYF
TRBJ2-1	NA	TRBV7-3	CASSLTGVRSYNEQFF
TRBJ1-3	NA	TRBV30	CAWHGGRNTIYF
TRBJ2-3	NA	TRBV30	CAWTGWDTQYF
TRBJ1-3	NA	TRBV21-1	CASSEPGQGPAGNTIYF
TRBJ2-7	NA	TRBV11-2	CASSPGLGYEQYF
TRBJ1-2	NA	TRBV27	CASSFDRQNYGYTF
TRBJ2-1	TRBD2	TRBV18	CASSPGAGQYNEQFF
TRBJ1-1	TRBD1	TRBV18	CAQKGRPGGTEAFF
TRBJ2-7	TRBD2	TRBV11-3	CASSAGGFREQYF
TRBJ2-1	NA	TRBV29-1	CNVYRDLNEQFF
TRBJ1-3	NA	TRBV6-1	CASSYRDSGNTIYF
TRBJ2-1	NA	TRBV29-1	CSVGQPYNEQFF
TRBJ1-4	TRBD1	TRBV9	CASSVGQGPTNEKLFF
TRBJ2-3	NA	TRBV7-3	CASSPSSTDTQYF
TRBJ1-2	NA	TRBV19	CASSDSNYGYTF
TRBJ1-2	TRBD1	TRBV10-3	CAISDRGHGYTF
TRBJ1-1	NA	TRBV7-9	CASSLAVDTEAFF
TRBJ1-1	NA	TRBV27	CASSWGTEAFF
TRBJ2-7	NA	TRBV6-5	CASTLVGAGSYEQYF
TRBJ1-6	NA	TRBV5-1	CASSLADSSYNSPLHF
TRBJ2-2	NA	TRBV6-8	CASRLGGYNTGELFF
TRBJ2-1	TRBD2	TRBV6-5	CASRGLAGGRNEQFF
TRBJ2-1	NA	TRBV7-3	CASSLGPRPNEQFF
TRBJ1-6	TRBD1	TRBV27	CASSRDRDYYNSPLHF
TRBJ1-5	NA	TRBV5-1	CASSFHRVDKFSNQPQHF
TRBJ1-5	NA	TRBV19	CASSKDGGISNQPQHF
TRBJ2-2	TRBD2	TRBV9	CASSVGGPTSGRMGIGELFF
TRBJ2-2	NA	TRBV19	CASSIVENTGELFF
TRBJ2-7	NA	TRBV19	CASSTGPSPGVEQYF
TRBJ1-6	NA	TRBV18	CASSPGDNSPLHF
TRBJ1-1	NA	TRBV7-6	CASSPAGIGNTEAFF
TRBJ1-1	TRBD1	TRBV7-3	CASSQGTGVDTEAFF
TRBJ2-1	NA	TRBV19	CASSIRGITYNEQFF
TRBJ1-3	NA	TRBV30	CAWSVRQGINTIYF
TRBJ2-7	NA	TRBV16	CASSQFGGTEQYF
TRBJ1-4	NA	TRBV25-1	CASSSQGIGEKLFF
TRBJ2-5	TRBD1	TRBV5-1	CASSLGAGGVKETQYF
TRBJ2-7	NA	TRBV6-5	CASSYPGDGHEQYF
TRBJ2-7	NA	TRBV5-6	CASSPTTGLYEQYF
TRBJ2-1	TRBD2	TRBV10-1	CASSDTLAGHNEQFF
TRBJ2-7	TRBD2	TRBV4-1	CASSLGTSGRFLEQYF
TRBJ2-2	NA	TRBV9	CASSVSAGATNTGELFF
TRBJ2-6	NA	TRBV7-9	CASSNSGANVLTF